This T cell receptor (beta chain) was captured by sequencing in a study of response to subunit inactivated influenza vaccine. The CDR3 is 14 residues long. Trimming removed 7 bases at V and 10 bases at J, with 22 bases between. From germline, CDR1 is MDHEN and CDR2 SYDVKM. TCRdb passed the RT-PCR reads through MiXCR, listing each CDR3 protein once. The sample comprises about 520,000 distinct CDR3 sequences, approximately 24% of which are singletons, and 1.5% to 2% rests with the top ten. A word on this clonotype: Its antigen is currently unknown.

Study-wide results and caveats: Seasonal influenza vaccination, on each occasion, was suggested by the authors to recruit few new T cells.

The chain uses TRBV28 and TRBJ1-1, with D unclear. The origin of this receptor is a man aged 50 to 59 who received an inactivated influenza vaccine. This sample comprised CD4+ T cells sorted from PBMCs, obtained 5 to 6 days after vaccination. CDR3 nucleotide sequence: TGTGCCAGCAACCTCCGTCGGGTGACTTGGGGAGCTTTCTTT. It encodes CASNLRRVTWGAFF. The full variable domain, completed using reference TRBV28 and TRBJ1-1, is DVKVTQSSRYLVKRTGEKVFLECVQDMDHENMFWYRQDPGLGLRLIYFSYDVKMKEKGDIPEGYSVSREKKERFSLILESASTNQTSMYLCASNLRRVTWGAFFGQGTRLTVV.